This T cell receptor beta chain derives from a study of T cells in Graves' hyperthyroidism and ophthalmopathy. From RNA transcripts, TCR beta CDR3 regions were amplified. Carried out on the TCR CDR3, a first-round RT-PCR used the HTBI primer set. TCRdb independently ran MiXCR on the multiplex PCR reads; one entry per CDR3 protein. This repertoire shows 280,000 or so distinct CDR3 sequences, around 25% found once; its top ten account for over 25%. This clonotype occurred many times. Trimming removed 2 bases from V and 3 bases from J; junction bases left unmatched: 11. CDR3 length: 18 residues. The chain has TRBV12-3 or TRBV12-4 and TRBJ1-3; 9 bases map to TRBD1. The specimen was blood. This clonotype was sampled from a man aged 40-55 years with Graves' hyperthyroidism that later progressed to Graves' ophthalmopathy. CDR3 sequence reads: CASSLWYFGTGFGNTIYF. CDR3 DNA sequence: TGTGCCAGCAGTTTATGGTATTTTGGGACAGGGTTTGGAAACACCATATATTTT.